This record concerns one T cell receptor (beta chain) sequence. This clone has just a few counts. Its antigen target is currently unknown. There are no base qualities to consult, and no much larger clone falls within one base. The sample belongs to a study of blood T cell repertoires in COVID-19 (dated by TCRdb to 2020 to 2021). A note on the overall study: Collaborator samples came from the United States, Italy and Spain and covered acute and convalescent phases of COVID-19. The prospective study material was composed of cDNA or gDNA derived from T cells, B-cell-depleted T cells, or PBMCs. Subjects who had been exposed to COVID-19, were actively infected with it, or had recovered from it provided the deeply sampled blood TCRbeta repertoires that made up the dataset. A freely available public database, intended as a resource for researchers studying the immune response to SARS-CoV-2, is where the repertoires were released. Samples came from the ongoing ImmuneRACE study (first 160 participants) plus 1,254 subjects from 6 global collaborators. A de-identified subject ID, COVID-19 status, age in years and sex were almost always included in the sample metadata. Where available, HLA class I and class II types were obtained from metadata supplied by the sample provider rather than from assay-based typing.

The collaborating institutions used their own protocols to collect whole blood in K2EDTA tubes. For TCRbeta analysis, collaborators shipped samples as frozen whole blood, isolated PBMCs, or DNA extracted from either of those sample types. TCRbeta CDR3 regions were amplified from genomic DNA using the immunoSEQ Assay, a bias-controlled multiplex PCR. The paper's processing steps were these. Within the assay, amplification of reference gene primers was used to estimate how many nucleated cells each sample contained. To quantify the absolute abundance of each unique TCRbeta CDR3 rearrangement, sequence reads were collapsed and filtered. Productive Simpson clonality was computed per sample as the square root of Simpson's diversity index over productive rearrangements. The table was pulled from immuneACCESS by TCRdb, which kept in-frame rearrangements only. Such tables lose some clones; where checked, under half of the loss comes from unresolved V genes, and the rest has no known cause. From that table come the V and J calls and clone size; the DNA was used to work out D and trimming. This sample has 43,000 or so clones in its table, and around 83% of those were observed once. Of the sample, 5.5% to 7.5% is held by the ten largest clones.

The full study reports these points: How much clinical and demographic metadata was included differed by source and by participant, and the metadata was provided uncurated.

Sequencing was performed on peripheral blood. The source of this sequence is an elderly woman with acute or convalescent COVID-19.

In nucleotides, the sequence is TGTGCCAGCTCACCCTCCGATGACAGGAGTAATTCACCCCTCCACTTT. Its coded protein is CASSPSDDRSNSPLHF. The sequence is built from TRBV18 and TRBJ1-6, with TRBD1 as a weak D call on 6 bases. The CDR3 has 16 amino acids, counting the end cysteine and phenylalanine. The sequence is cut down to CDR3 DNA, 48 bases in frame from base 1. The trim is 3 bases for V and 6 bases for J, with a gap of 15 bases between the germline ends. The germline V gene encodes CDR1 KGHSH and CDR2 LQKENI.